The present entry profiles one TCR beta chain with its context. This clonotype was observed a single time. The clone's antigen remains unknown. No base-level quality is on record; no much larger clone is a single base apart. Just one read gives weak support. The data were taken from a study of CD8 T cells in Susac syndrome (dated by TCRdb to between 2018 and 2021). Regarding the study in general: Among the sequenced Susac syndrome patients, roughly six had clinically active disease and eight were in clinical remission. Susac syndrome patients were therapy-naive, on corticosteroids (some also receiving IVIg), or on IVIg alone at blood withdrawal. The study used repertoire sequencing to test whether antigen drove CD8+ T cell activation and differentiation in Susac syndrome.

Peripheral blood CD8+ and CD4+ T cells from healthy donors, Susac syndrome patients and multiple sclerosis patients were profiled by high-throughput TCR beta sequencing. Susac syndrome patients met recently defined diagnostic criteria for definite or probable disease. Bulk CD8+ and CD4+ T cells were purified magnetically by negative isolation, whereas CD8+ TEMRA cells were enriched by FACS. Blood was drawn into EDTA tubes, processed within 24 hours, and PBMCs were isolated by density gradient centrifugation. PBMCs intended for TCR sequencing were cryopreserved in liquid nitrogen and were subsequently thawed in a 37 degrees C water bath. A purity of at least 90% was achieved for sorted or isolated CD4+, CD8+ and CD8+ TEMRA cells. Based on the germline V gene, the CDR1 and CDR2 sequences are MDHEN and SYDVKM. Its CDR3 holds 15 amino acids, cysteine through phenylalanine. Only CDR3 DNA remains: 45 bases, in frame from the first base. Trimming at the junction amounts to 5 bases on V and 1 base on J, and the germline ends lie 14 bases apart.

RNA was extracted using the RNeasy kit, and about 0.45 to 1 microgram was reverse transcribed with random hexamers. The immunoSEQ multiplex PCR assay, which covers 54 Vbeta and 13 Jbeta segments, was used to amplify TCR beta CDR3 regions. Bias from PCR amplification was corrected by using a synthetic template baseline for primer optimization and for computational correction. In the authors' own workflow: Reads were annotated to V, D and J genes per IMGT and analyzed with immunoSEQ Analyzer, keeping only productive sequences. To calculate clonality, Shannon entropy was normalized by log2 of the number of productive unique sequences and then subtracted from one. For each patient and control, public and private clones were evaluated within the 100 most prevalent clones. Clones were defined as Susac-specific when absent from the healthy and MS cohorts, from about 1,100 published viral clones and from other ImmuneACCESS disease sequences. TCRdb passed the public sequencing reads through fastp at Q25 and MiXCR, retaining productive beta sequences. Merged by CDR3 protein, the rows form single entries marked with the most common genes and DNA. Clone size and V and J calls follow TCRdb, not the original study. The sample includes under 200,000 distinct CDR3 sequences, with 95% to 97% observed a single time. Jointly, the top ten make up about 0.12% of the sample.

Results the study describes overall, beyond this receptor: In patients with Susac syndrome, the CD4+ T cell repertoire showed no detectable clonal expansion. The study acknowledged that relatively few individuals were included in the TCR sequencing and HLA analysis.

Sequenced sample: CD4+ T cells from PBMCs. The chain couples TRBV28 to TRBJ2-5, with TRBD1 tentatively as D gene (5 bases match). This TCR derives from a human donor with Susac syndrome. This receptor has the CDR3 CASSPTDRLQETQYF. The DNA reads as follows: TGTGCCAGCAGTCCTACCGACAGACTCCAAGAGACCCAGTACTTC.